The text below deals with one TCR beta chain. This clonotype was observed many times. Its antigen specificity is not known. No base qualities exist here, and no much larger clone lies one base off it. The sample belongs to a study of human T cells and chemical hapten exposure (dated by TCRdb to the early 2020s). General notes on the study: For sensitization, 2% DPC in acetone was applied to a roughly 2 cm by roughly 2 cm area of upper inner arm skin. Patients additionally received weekly therapeutic DPC doses to the scalp throughout the approximately 25-week study period. Patch tests used Finn chambers with 0.01% DPC on the upper back, scored after 6 days by International Contact Dermatitis Research Group standards. Alopecia areata with under or over 50% scalp involvement, alopecia totalis and alopecia universalis were represented in the patient cohort, which was mostly female. Libraries were pooled for sequencing, and per-sample TCR yields varied mainly because of small differences in library volumes within the pool. The study tracked peripheral blood TCR repertoire changes in vivo during primary and secondary sensitization to the hapten diphenylcyclopropenone (DPC) in alopecia patients. Blood samples were taken from patients before sensitization (week 0) and at 2, 6 and about 24 weeks after DPC sensitization. For TCR sequencing, blood came from about 29 alopecia patients at anywhere from one to four time points (pre-sensitization, 2, 6 and 24 weeks). Each blood RNA sample was used to sequence both TCR alpha and TCR beta chains. Broad study findings and their caveats: The number of PT1 expanded TCRs positively correlated with patch test score, significant at thresholds 8, 16 and 32 but not 4. DPC sensitization did not change the number of TCRs with a frequency above 1 in 1000, and there was no evidence of changes in global repertoire structure. Alopecia, a presumed autoimmune disease, was present in all patients, so the immune response of the patients might differ from that of healthy individuals. Expanded TCRs formed significantly more large CDR3 similarity clusters than pre-sensitization or healthy control sets, consistent with antigen-driven responses. After repeated subsampling, the strength of the expansion versus patch-test correlation and the threshold at which it became significant changed.

This specimen's time point label, interpreted: patch test 3, about 24 weeks after DPC sensitization. The sample's treatment or condition label is to be understood as: therapeutic diphenylcyclopropenone sensitization with weekly scalp DPC. Total RNA was extracted from unfractionated whole blood that had been collected in Tempus Blood RNA tubes. At every patch-test visit, the blood draw took place before the patch test was put on. Patients were eligible if aged 18 to 70, diagnosed with alopecia and judged suitable for DPC therapy, and pregnant patients were excluded. Measured from the cysteine to the phenylalanine, the CDR3 is 15 residues long. Here the CDR3 DNA is all that survives: 45 bases in frame from base 1. V gives up 3 bases and J gives up 2 bases, and the segment between their germline ends measures 10 bases. The CDR1 and CDR2 encoded by the germline V gene are KGHDR and SFDVKD. The receptor library was made with RACE. These reads were obtained on a NextSeq 500. During library preparation, unique molecular identifiers were attached to individual cDNA molecules so that TCRs could be counted quantitatively and reproducibly. Per the source publication's procedure: A median of around 96,000 TCRs per sample was observed, with a range of about 20,000 to 690,600. The Decombinator software suite was used to annotate the V, J and CDR3 of the TCR reads. To make PS versus PT1 abundance plots, every sample was subsampled to the same number of TCRs (28,000). Expanded TCRs were defined as absent before sensitization and observed at least eight times at the 2-week time point. The raw public data were reprocessed by TCRdb itself: fastp quality trimming at Q25, MiXCR clonotype calling, in-frame beta chains only. Every distinct CDR3 protein forms one entry, paired with its most common genes and DNA. These V and J calls are TCRdb output, not the study's own analysis. This sample gives under 50,000 distinct CDR3 sequences in total; around a tenth of them show up just once. The top ten hold 26% of the sample.

The chain is assembled from TRBV24-1 and TRBJ2-1; no D gene is confidently identified. The specimen was whole blood, collected in connection with sensitization to the hapten diphenylcyclopropenone (DPC). This receptor was obtained from a man aged 50 or older with alopecia areata. Some clones in this sample may be carry-over from other donors' samples. CDR3 loop: CATSDTLTPYNEQFF. The nucleotides are TGTGCCACCAGTGATACCCTGACGCCCTACAATGAGCAGTTCTTC.